The T cell receptor beta chain described here comes from a study of PD-1 blockade in classical Hodgkin lymphoma. About the study: Patients were treated with nivolumab at 3 mg/kg, and this was given intravenously every 2 weeks.

The CDR3 loop spans 15 amino acids. With 3 bases clipped from V and 8 bases from J, the junction kept 7 bases outside the gene matches. Germline CDR1 and CDR2: MNHEY and SMNVEV (reference sequence). Time point given: cycle 4 day 1 (C4D1), after less than seven weeks of nivolumab. No patient escaped relapse after autologous stem cell transplantation, and brentuximab vedotin exposure varied. Regarding this clone: Its antigen is currently unknown.

TCRdb's table, derived via immunoSEQ multiplex PCR, lists solely in-frame clones and lacks some. The sample includes roughly 100,000 clones, roughly 87% of them seen just once. Study-wide findings and caveats: Newly diagnosed patients were reported to start with lower TCR diversity than healthy donors. Newly diagnosed patients and complete responders had comparable diversity at baseline.

V gene TRBV27 combines with J gene TRBJ1-4; 9 positions agree with TRBD1. This clonotype originated in a human donor with classical Hodgkin lymphoma. The sequences come from peripheral blood mononuclear cells (PBMCs), collected before the fourth cycle of nivolumab. The CDR3 region has the DNA TGTGCCAGCAGTTTCGCGGGACAGGGCGACGAAAAACTGTTTTTT. It specifies CASSFAGQGDEKLFF.